Presented here are 19 T cell receptor beta chains from one specimen sequenced in a study of blood T cell repertoires in COVID-19. Clones were sequenced by immunoSEQ multiplex PCR, and TCRdb holds only the in-frame ones, with some missing. The sample contains 150,000 to 200,000 clones, around 82% of which appear only once. Sequenced sample: PBMCs or T cells enriched from blood (not recorded which). These receptors were obtained from a woman aged 45 to 65 in a cohort exposed to, infected with or recovered from COVID-19 (not recorded which).

This chain uses TRBV7-2 with TRBJ2-1, with TRBD2 matching over 9 bases. J gave up 9 bases and V 1 base, and 1 base lay outside the gene matches. CDR3 length: 13 amino acids. CDR1 and CDR2 from the germline V gene are SGHTA and FQGNSA. The CDR3 DNA follows: TGTGCCAGCAGCTTAGTAGCGGGGGTTGAGCAGTTCTTC. Translated, it gives CASSLVAGVEQFF. Supplemented by reference TRBV7-2 and TRBJ2-1, the full variable domain reads GAGVSQSPSNKVTEKGKDVELRCDPISGHTALYWYRQSLGQGLEFLIYFQGNSAPDKSGLPSDRFSAERTGGSVSTLTIQRTQQEDSAVYLCASSLVAGVEQFFGPGTRLTVL.

The sample holds a few counts of this clone. The chain is built from TRBV18 and TRBJ1-3, with D perhaps TRBD1 (5 bases). The ends were cut back, 3 bases at V and 0 bases at J, with 12 bases in the middle. The V gene's germline CDR1 is KGHSH and CDR2 LQKENI. The CDR3 length is 16 residues. The CDR3 protein is CASSPGEGASGNTIYF. CDR3 nucleotides: TGTGCCAGCTCACCTGGGGAAGGGGCCTCTGGAAACACCATATATTTT.

A few counts support this clone. The chain carries TRBV19 and TRBJ2-7; D possibly corresponds to TRBD1 (6 bases). Germline V CDR1 and CDR2: LNHDA, SQIVND (reference sequence). The V gene lost 6 bases and the J gene lost 0 bases, with 15 bases spanning the gap. The CDR3 contains 15 residues. The CDR3 nucleotides read TGTGCCAGTAGCGGGGAAGGGGGAAGCTCCTACGAGCAGTACTTC. Translating it yields CASSGEGGSSYEQYF.

The chain recombines TRBV4-2 with TRBJ1-4, with 8 nucleotides matching TRBD1. The V and J ends lost 0 bases and 3 bases, in that order; junction bases with no gene match: 12. Per the germline V gene, CDR1 is LGHNA and CDR2 is YNFKEQ. The CDR3 runs 19 residues. As DNA, the CDR3 is TGTGCCAGCAGCCAAGAAGGGCCAGGGGGCAGGACTGCTAATGAAAAACTGTTTTTT. Translated: CASSQEGPGGRTANEKLFF.

This chain links TRBV7-2 with TRBJ2-1; TRBD2 agrees at 7 bases. CDR3 length: 14 amino acids. The V gene end was trimmed by 1 base and the J gene end by 10 bases; junction bases not matched to a gene: 7. Germline V CDR1 and CDR2: SGHTA, FQGNSA. As DNA, the CDR3 is TGTGCCAGCAGCTTAGGAGTAGGAGCGGGGGAGCAGTTCTTC. Translation gives CASSLGVGAGEQFF.

The V and J genes are TRBV20-1 and TRBJ2-1; maybe TRBD2 (6 bases). Trimming removed 3 bases from V and 4 bases from J, with 19 bases in between. Germline CDR1 DFQATT, CDR2 SNEGSKA (reference sequence). This CDR3 has 16 residues. As DNA, the CDR3 is TGCAGTGCTAGTTTTATCGGGAGTGTATCTTACAATGAGCAGTTCTTC. This codes for CSASFIGSVSYNEQFF.

CDR3 nucleotides: TGTGCCAGCAGTTTCATGGACAGGTTTAATGAAAAACTGTTTTTT. It translates to CASSFMDRFNEKLFF. The gene calls are TRBV28 and TRBJ1-4, with 7 bases identical to TRBD1. V was clipped by 3 bases and J by 4 bases; unmatched bases: 5. The V gene's germline CDR1 is MDHEN and CDR2 SYDVKM. This CDR3 spans 15 amino acids.

The V call is TRBV14, the J call TRBJ2-1; D gene ambiguous. The V gene's germline CDR1 is SGHDN and CDR2 FVKESK. V lost 8 bases to trimming and J lost 2 bases, with 10 bases between them. The CDR3 runs 13 residues. CDR3: CASSLGPYNEQFF. In DNA, the CDR3 is TGTGCCAGCTCCCTTGGGCCCTACAATGAGCAGTTCTTC.

The chain has TRBV4-1 and TRBJ2-1, with a weak D call TRBD2 (6 bases). Between the trimmed V and J ends, which lost 0 bases and 10 bases, there was a span of 19 bases. CDR3 length equals 16 residues. The germline gives CDR1 MGHRA, CDR2 YSYEKL. CDR3 in amino acids: CASSQDVFGTPVEQFF. For the CDR3, the DNA is TGCGCCAGCAGCCAAGATGTATTTGGGACTCCGGTCGAGCAGTTCTTC.

V gene TRBV5-1 combines with J gene TRBJ1-1; D not certain. Per the germline V gene, CDR1 is SGHRS and CDR2 is YFSETQ. The CDR3 has 15 residues. V lost 4 bases to trimming and J lost 2 bases, with 15 bases between them. The CDR3, as DNA: TGCGCCAGCAGCATACGGTCCGCTTCCAACACTGAAGCTTTCTTT. This codes for CASSIRSASNTEAFF.

The V gene is TRBV28, the J gene TRBJ1-6; TRBD1 matches 7 bases. Per germline, CDR1 MDHEN and CDR2 SYDVKM. Unmatched junction bases numbered 14, after V lost 5 bases and J lost 7 bases. The CDR3 sequence is 17 residues long. The CDR3 here is CASSPSRQGLRNSPLHF. As DNA, the CDR3 is TGTGCCAGCAGTCCCAGCCGACAGGGCCTCAGGAATTCACCCCTCCACTTT.

The V and J genes are TRBV9 and TRBJ2-1, with D uncertain. Germline lookup yields CDR1 SGDLS and CDR2 YYNGEE. With 3 bases removed from V and 12 bases from J, the gap between germline ends came to 13 bases. This CDR3 is 12 amino acids long. The CDR3 DNA is TGTGCCAGCAGCGGATGGAGTACGGTGCAGTTCTTC. This sequence encodes CASSGWSTVQFF.

The rearrangement links TRBV19 to TRBJ1-4; 7 bases align to TRBD1. CDR1 LNHDA and CDR2 SQIVND come from the germline V gene (reference sequence). V was clipped by 4 bases and J by 0 bases; unmatched bases: 5. The CDR3 is 16 residues long. CDR3 sequence reads: CASSTGTAATNEKLFF. CDR3 sequence (DNA): TGTGCCAGTAGTACTGGGACAGCTGCAACTAATGAAAAACTGTTTTTT.

The rearrangement uses TRBV6-5 and TRBJ1-1; the match to TRBD1 covers 7 bases. V lost 6 bases, J lost 0 bases, and 4 bases stayed unmatched. The germline gives CDR1 MNHEY, CDR2 SVGAGI. CDR3 length: 14 residues. Here the CDR3 DNA reads TGTGCCAGCAGCCGGGACAGAATGAACACTGAAGCTTTCTTT. Translated, it gives CASSRDRMNTEAFF.

The V and J genes are TRBV30 and TRBJ1-4, with TRBD1 matching over 10 bases. This CDR3 is 14 amino acids long. V lost 5 bases, J lost 6 bases, and 6 bases stayed unmatched. Germline assignment: CDR1 GTSNPN and CDR2 SVGIG (reference sequence). Here the CDR3 reads CAWELGTGDEKLFF. As DNA, the CDR3 is TGTGCCTGGGAGCTCGGGACAGGGGATGAAAAACTGTTTTTT.

The chain combines TRBV19 with TRBJ2-3; TRBD1 might be the D (6 bases). The CDR3 has 14 amino acids. V lost 3 bases and J 11 bases, leaving 18 bases between the germline ends. In germline, CDR1 is LNHDA, CDR2 SQIVND (reference sequence). The CDR3: CASSMFSAGDGQYF. The DNA for the CDR3 is TGTGCCAGTAGTATGTTCTCGGCAGGGGATGGGCAGTATTTT.

The chain couples TRBV25-1 to TRBJ2-1; D not resolved. The germline gives CDR1 MGHDK, CDR2 SYGVNS. The CDR3 contains 16 residues. The V end was cut by 1 base, the J end by 4 bases, with 14 bases between. The CDR3 spells CASSESKATRYNEQFF. In nucleotides, the CDR3 is TGTGCCAGCAGTGAATCTAAGGCGACAAGGTACAATGAGCAGTTCTTC.

This chain connects TRBV4-2 to TRBJ2-1; 8 bases are a match to TRBD1. With V trimmed by 2 bases and J by 1 base, 1 base remained unmatched. CDR3 size: 15 residues. The V gene's germline CDR1 is LGHNA and CDR2 YNFKEQ. As DNA, the CDR3 is TGTGCCAGCAGCCAAACAGGGGGGTCCTACAATGAGCAGTTCTTC. It codes for CASSQTGGSYNEQFF.

In this sample, this clone turned up a few times. The J gene is TRBJ2-3, the V gene TRBV18; the match to TRBD2 covers 7 bases. The V gene end was trimmed by 2 bases and the J gene end by 2 bases; junction bases not matched to a gene: 10. Germline V gene data show CDR1 as KGHSH and CDR2 as LQKENI. CDR3 length: 17 residues. The CDR3 sequence is CASSPMTSSPLTDTQYF. CDR3 DNA: TGTGCCAGCTCACCAATGACTAGCAGTCCTCTCACAGATACGCAGTATTTT.